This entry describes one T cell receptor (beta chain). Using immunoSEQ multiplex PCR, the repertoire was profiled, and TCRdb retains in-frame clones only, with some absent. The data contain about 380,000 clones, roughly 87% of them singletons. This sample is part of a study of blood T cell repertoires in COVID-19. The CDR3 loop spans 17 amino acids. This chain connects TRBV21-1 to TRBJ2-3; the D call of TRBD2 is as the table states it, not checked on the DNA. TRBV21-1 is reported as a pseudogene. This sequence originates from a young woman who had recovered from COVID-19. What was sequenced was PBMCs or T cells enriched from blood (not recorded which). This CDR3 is CASSRSGTRPCTDTQYF. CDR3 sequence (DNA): TGTGCCAGCAGCAGATCCGGGACTAGACCCTGCACAGATACGCAGTATTTT.